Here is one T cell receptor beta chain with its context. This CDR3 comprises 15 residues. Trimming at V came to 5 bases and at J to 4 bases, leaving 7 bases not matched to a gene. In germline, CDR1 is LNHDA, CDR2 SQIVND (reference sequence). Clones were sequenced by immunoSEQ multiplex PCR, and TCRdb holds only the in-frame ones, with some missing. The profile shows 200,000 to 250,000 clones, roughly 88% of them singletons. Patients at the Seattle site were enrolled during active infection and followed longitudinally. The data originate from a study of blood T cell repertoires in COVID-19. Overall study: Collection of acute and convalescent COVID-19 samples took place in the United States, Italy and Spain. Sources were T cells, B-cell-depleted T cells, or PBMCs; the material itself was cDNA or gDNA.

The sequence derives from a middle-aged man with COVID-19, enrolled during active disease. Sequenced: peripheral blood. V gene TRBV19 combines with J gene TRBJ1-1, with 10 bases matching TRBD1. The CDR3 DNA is TGTGCCAGTAGTTTGAGGACAGGGGGGACCACTGAAGCTTTCTTT. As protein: CASSLRTGGTTEAFF.